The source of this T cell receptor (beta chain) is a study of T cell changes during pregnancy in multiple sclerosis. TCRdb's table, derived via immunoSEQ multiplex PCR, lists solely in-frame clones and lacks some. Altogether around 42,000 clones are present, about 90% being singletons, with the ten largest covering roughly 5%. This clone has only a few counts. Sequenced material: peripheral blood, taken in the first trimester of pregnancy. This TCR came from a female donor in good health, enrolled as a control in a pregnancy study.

As DNA, the CDR3 is TGTGCCAGCAGTCCGGGACAGGGTCCTTCACCCCTCCACTTT. It codes for CASSPGQGPSPLHF. The V and J genes are TRBV28 and TRBJ1-6, with 9 bases matching TRBD1. Germline trimming cut 5 bases from V and 9 bases from J; bases unmatched to any gene: 5. There are 14 residues in the CDR3. Per germline, CDR1 MDHEN and CDR2 SYDVKM.